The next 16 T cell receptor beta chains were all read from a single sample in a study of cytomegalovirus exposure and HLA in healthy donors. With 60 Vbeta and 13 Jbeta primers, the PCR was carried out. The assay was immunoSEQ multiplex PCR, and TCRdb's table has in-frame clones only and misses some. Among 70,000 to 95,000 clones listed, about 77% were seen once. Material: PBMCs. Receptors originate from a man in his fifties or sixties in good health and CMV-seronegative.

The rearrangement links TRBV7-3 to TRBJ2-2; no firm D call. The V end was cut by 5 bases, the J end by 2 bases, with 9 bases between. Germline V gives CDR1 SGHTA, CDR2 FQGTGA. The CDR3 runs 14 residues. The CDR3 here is CASSVSLNTGELFF. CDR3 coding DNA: TGTGCCAGCAGCGTCTCACTAAACACCGGGGAGCTGTTTTTT.

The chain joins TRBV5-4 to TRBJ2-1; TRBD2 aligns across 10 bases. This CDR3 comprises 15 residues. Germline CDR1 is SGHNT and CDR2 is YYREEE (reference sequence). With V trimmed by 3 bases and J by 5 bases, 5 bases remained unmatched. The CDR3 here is CASSSAGGPNNEQFF. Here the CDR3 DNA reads TGTGCCAGCAGCTCAGCGGGGGGGCCCAACAATGAGCAGTTCTTC. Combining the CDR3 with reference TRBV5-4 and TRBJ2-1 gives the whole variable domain ETGVTQSPTHLIKTRGQQVTLRCSSQSGHNTVSWYQQALGQGPQFIFQYYREEENGRGNFPPRFSGLQFPNYSSELNVNALELDDSALYLCASSSAGGPNNEQFFGPGTRLTVL.

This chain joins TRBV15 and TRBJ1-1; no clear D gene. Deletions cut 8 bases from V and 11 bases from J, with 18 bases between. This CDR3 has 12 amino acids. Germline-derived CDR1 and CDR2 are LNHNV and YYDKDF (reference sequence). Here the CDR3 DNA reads TGTGCCACCTCAAAGGCCCAAGAGGGCGCTTTCTTT. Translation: CATSKAQEGAFF. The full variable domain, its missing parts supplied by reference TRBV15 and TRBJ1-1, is DAMVIQNPRYQVTQFGKPVTLSCSQTLNHNVMYWYQQKSSQAPKLLFHYYDKDFNNEADTPDNFQSRRPNTSFCFLDIRSPGLGDTAMYLCATSKAQEGAFFGQGTRLTVV.

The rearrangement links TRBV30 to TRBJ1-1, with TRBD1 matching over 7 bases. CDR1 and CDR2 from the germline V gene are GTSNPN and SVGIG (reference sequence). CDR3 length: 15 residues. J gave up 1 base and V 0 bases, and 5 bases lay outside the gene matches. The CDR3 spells CAWSVLGGWNTEAFF. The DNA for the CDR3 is TGTGCCTGGAGTGTACTAGGGGGCTGGAACACTGAAGCTTTCTTT. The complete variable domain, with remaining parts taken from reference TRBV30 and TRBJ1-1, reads SQTIHQWPATLVQPVGSPLSLECTVEGTSNPNLYWYRQAAGRGLQLLFYSVGIGQISSEVPQNLSASRPQDRQFILSSKKLLLSDSGFYLCAWSVLGGWNTEAFFGQGTRLTVV.

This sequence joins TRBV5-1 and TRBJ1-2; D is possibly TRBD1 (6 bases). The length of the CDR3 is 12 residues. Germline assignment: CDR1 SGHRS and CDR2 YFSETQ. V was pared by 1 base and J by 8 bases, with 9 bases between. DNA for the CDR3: TGCGCCAGCAGCTTGCAGGACAGAGGCTACACCTTC. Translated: CASSLQDRGYTF.

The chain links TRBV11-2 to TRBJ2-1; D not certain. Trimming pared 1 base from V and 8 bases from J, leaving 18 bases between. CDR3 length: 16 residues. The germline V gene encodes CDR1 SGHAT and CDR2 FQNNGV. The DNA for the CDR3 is TGTGCCAGCAGCTTAGCATTAGCTACGCTACACTATGAGCAGTTCTTC. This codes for CASSLALATLHYEQFF.

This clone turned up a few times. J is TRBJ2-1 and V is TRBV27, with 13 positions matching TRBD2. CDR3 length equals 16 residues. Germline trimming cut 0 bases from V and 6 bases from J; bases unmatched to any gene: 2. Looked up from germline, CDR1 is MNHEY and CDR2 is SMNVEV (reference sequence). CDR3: CASSLSGLAGANEQFF. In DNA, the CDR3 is TGTGCCAGCAGTTTATCCGGACTAGCGGGGGCCAATGAGCAGTTCTTC.

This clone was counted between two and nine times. The CDR3, as DNA: TGTGCCAGTAGTACCGGGGGAGGGTCGGGAAACATTCAGTACTTC. Protein: CASSTGGGSGNIQYF. This rearrangement joins TRBV19 to TRBJ2-4; 7 nucleotides match TRBD2. The CDR3 has 15 residues. Looked up from germline, CDR1 is LNHDA and CDR2 is SQIVND (reference sequence). V trimming: 4 bases; J trimming: 6 bases; junction bases outside the gene matches: 9.

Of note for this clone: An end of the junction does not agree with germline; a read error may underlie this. CDR3 loop: CASSFRSGELFF. The CDR3 DNA sequence: TGTGCTAGCAGCTTTAGATCCGGGGAGCTGTTTTTT. The chain carries TRBV7-7 and TRBJ2-2; D remains unclear. CDR1 is SSHAT, CDR2 FNYEAQ, per germline (reference sequence). This CDR3 spans 12 amino acids.

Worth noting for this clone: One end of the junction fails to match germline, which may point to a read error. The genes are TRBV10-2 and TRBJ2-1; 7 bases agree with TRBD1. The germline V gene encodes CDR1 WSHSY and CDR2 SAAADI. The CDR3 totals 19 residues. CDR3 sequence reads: CTSSKLGQMTGSSYNEQFF. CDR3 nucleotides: TGCACCAGCAGTAAGCTAGGCCAGATGACAGGGAGCTCCTACAATGAGCAGTTCTTC.

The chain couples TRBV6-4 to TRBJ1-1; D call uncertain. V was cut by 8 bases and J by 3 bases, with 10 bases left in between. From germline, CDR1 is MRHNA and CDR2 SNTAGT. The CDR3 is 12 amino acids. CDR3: CASPGRDTEAFF. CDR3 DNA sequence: TGTGCCAGCCCTGGGCGGGACACTGAAGCTTTCTTT.

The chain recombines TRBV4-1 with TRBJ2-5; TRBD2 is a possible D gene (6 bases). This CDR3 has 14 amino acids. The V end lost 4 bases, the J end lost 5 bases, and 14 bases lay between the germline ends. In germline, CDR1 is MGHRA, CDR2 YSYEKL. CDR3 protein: CASSLGTPGETQYF. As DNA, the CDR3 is TGCGCCAGCAGCCTTGGGACTCCCGGGGAGACCCAGTACTTC.

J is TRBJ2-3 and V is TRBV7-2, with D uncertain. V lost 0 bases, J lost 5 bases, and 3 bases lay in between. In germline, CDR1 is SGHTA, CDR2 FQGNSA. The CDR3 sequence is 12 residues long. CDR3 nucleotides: TGTGCCAGCAGCTTAGCGAGAGATACGCAGTATTTT. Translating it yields CASSLARDTQYF.

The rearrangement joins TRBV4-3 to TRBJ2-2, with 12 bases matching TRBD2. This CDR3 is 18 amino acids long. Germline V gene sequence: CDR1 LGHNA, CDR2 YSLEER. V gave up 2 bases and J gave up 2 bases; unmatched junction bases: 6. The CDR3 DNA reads TGCGCCAGCAGCCAACGATGGACTAGCGGGGCAAACACCGGGGAGCTGTTTTTT. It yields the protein CASSQRWTSGANTGELFF.

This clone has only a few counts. DNA of the CDR3: TGTGCCAGCAGGGACAGCTCCTACGAGCAGTACTTC. Residues: CASRDSSYEQYF. V usage is TRBV6-1 and J usage is TRBJ2-7; D might be TRBD1 (6 bases). This CDR3 has 12 amino acids. V lost 6 bases to trimming and J lost 0 bases, with 6 bases between them. Germline V gene data show CDR1 as MNHNS and CDR2 as SASEGT.

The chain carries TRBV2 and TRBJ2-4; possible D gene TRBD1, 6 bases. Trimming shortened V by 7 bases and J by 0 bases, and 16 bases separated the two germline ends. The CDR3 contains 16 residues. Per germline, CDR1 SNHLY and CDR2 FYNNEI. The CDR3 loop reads CASTQSRGLAKNIQYF. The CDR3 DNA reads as TGTGCCAGCACCCAAAGCAGGGGCCTAGCCAAAAACATTCAGTACTTC.